These T cell receptor beta chains were read from a single sample in a study of cytomegalovirus exposure and HLA in healthy donors. Data came from immunoSEQ multiplex PCR; TCRdb stores just in-frame clones and leaves some out. The sample shows 150,000 to 200,000 clones, around 77% of them seen only once. Sample: PBMCs. The receptor set was obtained from a woman in her 40s in good health and CMV-seronegative. Each CDR3 is given with its conserved first and last residue. A D gene is named only where the DNA matches it firmly. Clone size is stated in some rows and not others, as once, few, many or a class when expanded.

CDR3 length: 15
clone size: .
J gene: TRBJ1-2
D gene: TRBD1
V gene: TRBV19
CDR3 DNA: TGTGCCAGTAGCCTGGGACAGGGAGTGAACTATGGCTACACCTTC
CDR3 protein: CASSLGQGVNYGYTF

CDR3 length: 14
clone size: once
J gene: TRBJ1-1
D gene: .
V gene: TRBV5-8
CDR3 DNA: TGTGCCAGCAGCTTGGTCGGGGGGGACACTGAAGCTTTCTTT
CDR3 protein: CASSLVGGDTEAFF

CDR3 length: 14
clone size: .
J gene: TRBJ1-2
D gene: .
V gene: TRBV29-1
CDR3 DNA: TGCAGCGTTGAGGACCGAAGGGGAACCTATGGCTACACCTTC
CDR3 protein: CSVEDRRGTYGYTF

CDR3 length: 16
clone size: .
J gene: TRBJ2-3
D gene: TRBD1
V gene: TRBV5-4
CDR3 DNA: TGTGCCAGCAGCTTGCGAGACAGGGGTAGCACAGATACGCAGTATTTT
CDR3 protein: CASSLRDRGSTDTQYF

CDR3 length: 14
clone size: few
J gene: TRBJ1-2
D gene: .
V gene: TRBV19
CDR3 DNA: TGTGCCAGTAGGAGCCTGGCGGGGTACTATGGCTACACCTTC
CDR3 protein: CASRSLAGYYGYTF

CDR3 length: 14
clone size: .
J gene: TRBJ2-5
D gene: TRBD1
V gene: TRBV9
CDR3 DNA: TGTGCCAGCAGCGCACAGGGGAACCAAGAGACCCAGTACTTC
CDR3 protein: CASSAQGNQETQYF

CDR3 length: 14
clone size: .
J gene: TRBJ1-2
D gene: .
V gene: TRBV2
CDR3 DNA: TGTGCCAGAACAACAACGACAGTCCCTTATGGCTACACCTTC
CDR3 protein: CARTTTTVPYGYTF

CDR3 length: 15
clone size: .
J gene: TRBJ2-7
D gene: TRBD1
V gene: TRBV6-5
CDR3 DNA: TGTGCCAGCAGTTATAAAGGGACAGGATTCTACGAGCAGTACTTC
CDR3 protein: CASSYKGTGFYEQYF

CDR3 length: 11
clone size: .
J gene: TRBJ1-4
D gene: .
V gene: TRBV27
CDR3 DNA: TGTGCCAGCAGTTTGAGAGAAAAACTGTTTTTT
CDR3 protein: CASSLREKLFF

CDR3 length: 14
clone size: few
J gene: TRBJ1-1
D gene: .
V gene: TRBV30
CDR3 DNA: TGTGCCTGCGCCTCCCTTACGGTGCACACTGAAGCTTTCTTT
CDR3 protein: CACASLTVHTEAFF

CDR3 length: 13
clone size: .
J gene: TRBJ2-5
D gene: .
V gene: TRBV19
CDR3 DNA: TGTGCCAGTAGTATGTTTCGTTTTGAGGCCCAGTACTTC
CDR3 protein: CASSMFRFEAQYF

CDR3 length: 13
clone size: .
J gene: TRBJ1-6
D gene: .
V gene: TRBV29-1
CDR3 DNA: TGCAGCGTTCAGAAGGGGAACGGATCACCCCTCCACTTT
CDR3 protein: CSVQKGNGSPLHF

CDR3 length: 14
clone size: .
J gene: TRBJ1-2
D gene: TRBD1
V gene: TRBV2
CDR3 DNA: TGTGCCAGCCGCCGGGACAGGGACGGCTATGGCTACACCTTC
CDR3 protein: CASRRDRDGYGYTF

CDR3 length: 16
clone size: .
J gene: TRBJ2-7
D gene: TRBD2
V gene: TRBV27
CDR3 DNA: TGTGCCAGCAGTTTTTATGGCGGGAGGGCCCCCTACGAGCAGTACTTC
CDR3 protein: CASSFYGGRAPYEQYF

CDR3 length: 15
clone size: .
J gene: TRBJ1-2
D gene: .
V gene: TRBV11-3
CDR3 DNA: TGTGCCAGCAGCTTGCAGACAGGAGGAAACTATGGCTACACCTTC
CDR3 protein: CASSLQTGGNYGYTF

CDR3 length: 14
clone size: .
J gene: TRBJ1-2
D gene: .
V gene: TRBV29-1
CDR3 DNA: TGCAGCGCCGACACAGGGCTCAGCAACTATGGCTACACCTTC
CDR3 protein: CSADTGLSNYGYTF

CDR3 length: 14
clone size: once
J gene: TRBJ2-5
D gene: TRBD2
V gene: TRBV14
CDR3 DNA: TGTGCCAGCAGCCGTGGCGGGAGTAGGGAGACCCAGTACTTC
CDR3 protein: CASSRGGSRETQYF

CDR3 length: 13
clone size: few
J gene: TRBJ2-7
D gene: .
V gene: TRBV9
CDR3 DNA: TGTGCCAGCAGCTCCCCCGGGTCTTACGAGCAGTACTTC
CDR3 protein: CASSSPGSYEQYF

CDR3 length: 14
clone size: few
J gene: TRBJ1-5
D gene: .
V gene: TRBV4-1
CDR3 DNA: TGCGCCAGCAGCCCAGGGGAATTGAATCAGCCCCAGCATTTT
CDR3 protein: CASSPGELNQPQHF

CDR3 length: 14
clone size: .
J gene: TRBJ1-1
D gene: TRBD1
V gene: TRBV6-5
CDR3 DNA: TGTGCCAGCAGCCAGGGGGCCTTGAACACTGAAGCTTTCTTT
CDR3 protein: CASSQGALNTEAFF